Included here is one T cell receptor (beta chain) sequence, with context. No antigen is known for it. This entry belongs to a study of cytomegalovirus exposure and HLA in healthy donors. Across the study: In a previous analysis, 117 million unique TCR beta sequences were found from roughly 180 million T cells. Broader study findings: Associated with cytomegalovirus, according to the listing, were some 180 TCR beta chains. Sequencing depth across donors, presence/absence analyses assumed, was roughly uniform.

With 60 Vbeta and 13 Jbeta primers, the PCR was carried out. Only in-frame clones appear in the TCRdb table, and some are missing; sequencing was by immunoSEQ multiplex PCR. The sample consists of about 160,000 clones, around 69% of them appearing once. Trimming took off 3 bases at V and 3 bases at J, with 8 bases between the two ends. CDR1 is SEHNR and CDR2 is FQNEAQ in the germline V gene (reference sequence). CDR3 length equals 13 residues. The sequence was collected from a man aged 60 to 75 in good health and CMV-seronegative. V gene TRBV7-9 combines with J gene TRBJ1-2; D call uncertain. The sample was PBMCs. Here the CDR3 reads CASSFGRHYGYTF. CDR3 bases: TGTGCCAGCAGCTTCGGGAGACACTATGGCTACACCTTC. The variable domain in full, completed from reference TRBV7-9 and TRBJ1-2, reads DTGVSQNPRHKITKRGQNVTFRCDPISEHNRLYWYRQTLGQGPEFLTYFQNEAQLEKSRLLSDRFSAERPKGSFSTLEIQRTEQGDSAMYLCASSFGRHYGYTFGSGTRLTVV.